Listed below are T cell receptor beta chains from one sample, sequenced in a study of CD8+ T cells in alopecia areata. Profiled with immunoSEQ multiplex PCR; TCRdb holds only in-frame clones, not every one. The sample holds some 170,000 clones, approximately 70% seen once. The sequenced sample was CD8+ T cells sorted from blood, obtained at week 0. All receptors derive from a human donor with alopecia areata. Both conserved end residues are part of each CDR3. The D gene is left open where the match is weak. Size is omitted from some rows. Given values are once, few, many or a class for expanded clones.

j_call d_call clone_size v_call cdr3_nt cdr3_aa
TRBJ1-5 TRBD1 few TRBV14 TGTGCCAGCAGCCAAGCCCCCCGACAGGGGGCGGATCAGCCCCAGCATTTT CASSQAPRQGADQPQHF
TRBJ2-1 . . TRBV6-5 TGTGCCAGCAGTTACAGAAGGTCCGATGAGCAGTTCTTC CASSYRRSDEQFF
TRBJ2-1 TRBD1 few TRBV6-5 TGTGCCAGCAGTCCACAGGGGGCAAACAATGAGCAGTTCTTC CASSPQGANNEQFF
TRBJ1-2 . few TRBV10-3 TGTGCCATCAGTGAGGACCCCAACTATGGCTACACCTTC CAISEDPNYGYTF
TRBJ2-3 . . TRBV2 TGTGCCAGCAGTGAACTGTACACAGATACGCAGTATTTT CASSELYTDTQYF
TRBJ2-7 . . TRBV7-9 TGTGCCAGCAGCCCTGGGACATCCTACGAGCAGTACTTC CASSPGTSYEQYF
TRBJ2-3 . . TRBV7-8 TGTGCCAGCAGCCCCTCTCTTACAGATACGCAGTATTTT CASSPSLTDTQYF
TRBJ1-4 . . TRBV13 TGTGCCAGCAGCTTTGGACGGCCTGCAACTAATGAAAAACTGTTTTTT CASSFGRPATNEKLFF
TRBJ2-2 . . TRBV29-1 TGCAGCGTTCAGGGCTCCGGCGGGGAGCTGTTTTTT CSVQGSGGELFF
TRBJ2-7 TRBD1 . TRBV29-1 TGCAGCGTTGAAGCTATCGACAGGGTAACGTCTGCTACCTACGAGCAGTACTTC CSVEAIDRVTSATYEQYF
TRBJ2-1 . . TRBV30 TGTGCCTGGAGCACGCCGGGGGCCAGCTCCTACAATGAGCAGTTCTTC CAWSTPGASSYNEQFF
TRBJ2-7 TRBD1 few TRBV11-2 TGTGCCAGCACGAGTTTCAGGACAGGCGCCTACGAGCAGTACTTC CASTSFRTGAYEQYF
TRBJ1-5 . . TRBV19 TGTGCCAGTTCGGACATTAGCAATCAGCCCCAGCATTTT CASSDISNQPQHF
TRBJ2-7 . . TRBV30 TGTGCCTGGAGTCCCCAATGGGGCGATTACTACGAGCAGTACTTC CAWSPQWGDYYEQYF
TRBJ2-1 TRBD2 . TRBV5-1 TGCGCCAGCAGCCCCAAGCAGCGGGGTTACAATGAGCAGTTCTTC CASSPKQRGYNEQFF
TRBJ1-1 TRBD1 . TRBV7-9 TGTGCCAGCAGCTTCCACATCTTGACAGGGATGAACACTGAAGCTTTCTTT CASSFHILTGMNTEAFF
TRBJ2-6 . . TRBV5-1 TGCGCCAGCAGCTTAAGACAGCTATCCTCTGGGGCCAACGTCCTGACTTTC CASSLRQLSSGANVLTF
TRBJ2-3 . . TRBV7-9 TGTGCCAACAGCTACACCCCCCGGGGCACAGATACGCAGTATTTT CANSYTPRGTDTQYF
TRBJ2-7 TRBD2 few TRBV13 TGTGCCAGCAGCTCGACGGGGAGGGAGGATGCCTACGAGCAGTACTTC CASSSTGREDAYEQYF
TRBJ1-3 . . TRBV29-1 TGCAGCGCCCCAGGGGCTGGAAACACCATATATTTT CSAPGAGNTIYF
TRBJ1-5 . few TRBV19 TGTGCCAGTAGGGGGCTGGGCAATCAGCCCCAGCATTTT CASRGLGNQPQHF
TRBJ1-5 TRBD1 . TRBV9 TGTGCCAGCAGCGTAGGGACAGGGAACAATCAGCCCCAGCATTTT CASSVGTGNNQPQHF
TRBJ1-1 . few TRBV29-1 TGCAGCGTTGAAGTGGCGGAGAACACTGAAGCTTTCTTT CSVEVAENTEAFF
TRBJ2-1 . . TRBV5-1 TGCGCCAGCAGCTTAGGGGGCAATGAGCAGTTCTTC CASSLGGNEQFF
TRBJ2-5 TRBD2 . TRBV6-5 TGTGCCAGCAGTTTCAGGACTAGCGAAGAGACCCAGTACTTC CASSFRTSEETQYF
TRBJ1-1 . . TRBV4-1 TGCGCCAGCAGCCAAGATCGTAGCGTTGAAGCTTTCTTT CASSQDRSVEAFF
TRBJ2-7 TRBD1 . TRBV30 TGTGCCTGGAGTGATCCGGGACAGGGCAGCTACGAGCAGTACTTC CAWSDPGQGSYEQYF
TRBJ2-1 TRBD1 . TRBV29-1 TGCAGCGAAGCGACAGGGCTCAATGAGCAGTTCTTC CSEATGLNEQFF
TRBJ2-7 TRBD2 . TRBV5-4 TGTGCCAGCAGCGCCGGGACTAGGTCCTACGAGCAGTACTTC CASSAGTRSYEQYF
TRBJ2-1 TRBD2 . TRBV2 TGTGCCAGCAAGGGTAGCGGGTACAATGAGCAGTTCTTC CASKGSGYNEQFF
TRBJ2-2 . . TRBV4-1 TGCGCCAGCAGCTACGGGATTCCGAACACCGGGGAGCTGTTTTTT CASSYGIPNTGELFF
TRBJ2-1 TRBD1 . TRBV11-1 TGTGCCAGCAGCACCCCTGGACAGGGCTATCCTCTTAATGAGCAGTTCTTC CASSTPGQGYPLNEQFF
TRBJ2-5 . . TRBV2 TGTGCCAGCAGGTACTTTCAAGAGACCCAGTACTTC CASRYFQETQYF
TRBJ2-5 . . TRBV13 TGTGCCAGCAGCTTCCCCCCGGCAGGGACCAAGACCCAGTACTTC CASSFPPAGTKTQYF
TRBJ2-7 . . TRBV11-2 TGTGCCAGCAGCCGAATCCGGGGGACGAGAGGCGAGCAGTACTTC CASSRIRGTRGEQYF
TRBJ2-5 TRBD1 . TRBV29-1 TGCAGCGTTGCGACAGGGGTAAAGACCCAGTACTTC CSVATGVKTQYF
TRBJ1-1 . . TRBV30 TGTGCCTGGAGTCCGGGGGAGAGAAAAGCTTTCTTT CAWSPGERKAFF
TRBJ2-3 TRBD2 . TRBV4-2 TGTGTCAGCAGCCCGGGACCGACTAGCGGGGGGATCGTCGATACGCAGTATTTT CVSSPGPTSGGIVDTQYF
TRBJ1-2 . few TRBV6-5 TGTGCCAGCAGTCCCCAGACCCAGGGCTTTGGCTACACCTTC CASSPQTQGFGYTF
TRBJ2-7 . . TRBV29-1 TGCAGCGTATTACAGGGCTCCTACTACGAGCAGTACTTC CSVLQGSYYEQYF
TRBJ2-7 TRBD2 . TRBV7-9 TGTGCCAGCAGCTCCTCGGGAGGGCTCCTCTACGAGCAGTACTTC CASSSSGGLLYEQYF
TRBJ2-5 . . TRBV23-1 TGCGCCAGCAGTCACCCCGGTCCGGGGACCCAGTACTTC CASSHPGPGTQYF
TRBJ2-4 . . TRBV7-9 TGTGCCAGCGGATCGGACATAAACATTCAGTACTTC CASGSDINIQYF
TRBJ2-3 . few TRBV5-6 TGTGCCAGCAGCTTGCGGGGGACCGATCCCACAGATACGCAGTATTTT CASSLRGTDPTDTQYF
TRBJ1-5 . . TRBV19 TGTGCCAGTACCGCGTCCAGGGTATACGATCAGCCCCAGCATTTT CASTASRVYDQPQHF
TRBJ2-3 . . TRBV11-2 TGTGCCAGCGTGTGGGGGAGCACAGATACGCAGTATTTT CASVWGSTDTQYF
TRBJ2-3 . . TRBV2 TGTGCCAGCAAGGAAATTGGCCTATCGGGGCCGCAGTATTTT CASKEIGLSGPQYF
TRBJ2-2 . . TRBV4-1 TGCGCCAGCGAACGCCAGAAAGACACCGGGGAGCTGTTTTTT CASERQKDTGELFF
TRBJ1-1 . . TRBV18 TGTGCCAGCTCACGGCAGCGGTACGCAAACACTGAAGCTTTCTTT CASSRQRYANTEAFF
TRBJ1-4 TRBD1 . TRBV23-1 TGCGCCAGCAGTCACCCTCGGACAGGGCATGATGAAAAACTGTTTTTT CASSHPRTGHDEKLFF
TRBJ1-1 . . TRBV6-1 TGTGCCAGCAGTGTCGGGGGCACTGAAGCTTTCTTT CASSVGGTEAFF